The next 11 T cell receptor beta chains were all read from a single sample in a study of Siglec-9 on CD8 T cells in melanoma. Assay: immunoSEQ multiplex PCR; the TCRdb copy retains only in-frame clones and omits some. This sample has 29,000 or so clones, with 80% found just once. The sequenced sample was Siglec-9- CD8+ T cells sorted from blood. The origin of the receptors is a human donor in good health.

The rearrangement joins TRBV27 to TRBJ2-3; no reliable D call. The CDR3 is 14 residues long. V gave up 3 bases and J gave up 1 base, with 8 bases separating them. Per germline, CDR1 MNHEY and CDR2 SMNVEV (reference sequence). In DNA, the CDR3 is TGTGCCAGCAGTTTCGGCAGAGGCACAGATACGCAGTATTTT. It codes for CASSFGRGTDTQYF.

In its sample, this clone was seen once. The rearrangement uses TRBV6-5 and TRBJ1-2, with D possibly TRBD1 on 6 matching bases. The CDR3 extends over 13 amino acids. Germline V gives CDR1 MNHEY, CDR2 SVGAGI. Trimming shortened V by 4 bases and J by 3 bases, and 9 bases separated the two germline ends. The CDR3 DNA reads TGTGCCAGCAGTTTATCAGGGGACTATGGCTACACCTTC. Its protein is CASSLSGDYGYTF.

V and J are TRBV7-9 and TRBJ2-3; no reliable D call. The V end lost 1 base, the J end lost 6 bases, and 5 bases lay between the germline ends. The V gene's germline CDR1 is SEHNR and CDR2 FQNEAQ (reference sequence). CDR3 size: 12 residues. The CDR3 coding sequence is TGTGCCAGCAGCTTAGAAGGCGATACGCAGTATTTT. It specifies CASSLEGDTQYF.

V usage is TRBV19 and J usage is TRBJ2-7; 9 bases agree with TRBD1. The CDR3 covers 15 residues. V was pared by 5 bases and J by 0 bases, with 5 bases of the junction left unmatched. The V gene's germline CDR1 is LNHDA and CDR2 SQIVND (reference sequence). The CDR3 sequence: CASSAGTGPSYEQYF. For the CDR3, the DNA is TGTGCCAGTAGTGCCGGGACAGGGCCCTCCTACGAGCAGTACTTC.

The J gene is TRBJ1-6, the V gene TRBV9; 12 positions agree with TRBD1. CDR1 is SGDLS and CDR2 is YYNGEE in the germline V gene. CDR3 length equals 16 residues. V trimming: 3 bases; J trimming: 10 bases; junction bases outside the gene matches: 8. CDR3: CASSEPGTGGGSPLHF. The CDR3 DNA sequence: TGTGCCAGCAGCGAACCCGGGACAGGGGGCGGGTCACCCCTCCACTTT. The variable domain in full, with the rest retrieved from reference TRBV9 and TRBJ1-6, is DSGVTQTPKHLITATGQRVTLRCSPRSGDLSVYWYQQSLDQGLQFLIQYYNGEERAKGNILERFSAQQFPDLHSELNLSSLELGDSALYFCASSEPGTGGGSPLHFGNGTRLTVT.

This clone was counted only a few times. Written as DNA, the CDR3 is TGTGCCAGCAGCGATCGGGACAGGGGCGTTGCGGGACTAGCGGGGGGACCCACAGATACGCAGTATTTT. It encodes CASSDRDRGVAGLAGGPTDTQYF. V is TRBV9 and J is TRBJ2-3; 15 bases agree with TRBD2. The CDR3 loop spans 23 amino acids. The germline V gene has CDR1 SGDLS and CDR2 YYNGEE. The J segment lost 2 bases and the V segment lost 3 bases, leaving 22 bases of the junction unmatched.

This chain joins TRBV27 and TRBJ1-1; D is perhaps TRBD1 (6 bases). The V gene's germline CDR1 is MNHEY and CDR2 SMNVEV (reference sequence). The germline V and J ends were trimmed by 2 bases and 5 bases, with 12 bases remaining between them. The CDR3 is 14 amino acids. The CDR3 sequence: CASSLTGGNTEAFF. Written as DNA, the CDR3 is TGTGCCAGCAGTTTAACCGGGGGCAATACTGAAGCTTTCTTT.

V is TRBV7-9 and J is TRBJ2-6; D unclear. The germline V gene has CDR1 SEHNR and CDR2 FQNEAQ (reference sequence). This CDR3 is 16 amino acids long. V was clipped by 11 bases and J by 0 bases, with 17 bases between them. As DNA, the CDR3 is TGTGCCGTTAGCCAGTGGCCCCACTCTGGGGCCAACGTCCTGACTTTC. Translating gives CAVSQWPHSGANVLTF.

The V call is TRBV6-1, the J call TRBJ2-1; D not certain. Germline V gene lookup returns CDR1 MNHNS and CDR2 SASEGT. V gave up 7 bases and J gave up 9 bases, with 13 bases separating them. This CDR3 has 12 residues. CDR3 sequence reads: CASTPRVSEQFF. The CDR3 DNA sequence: TGTGCCAGCACCCCCCGGGTTTCTGAGCAGTTCTTC.

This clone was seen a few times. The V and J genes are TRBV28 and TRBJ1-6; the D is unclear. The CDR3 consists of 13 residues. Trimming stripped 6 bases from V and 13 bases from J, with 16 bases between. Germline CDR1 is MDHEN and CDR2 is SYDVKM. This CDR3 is CASRVPETSPLHF. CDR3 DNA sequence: TGTGCCAGCAGGGTACCGGAGACTTCTCCCCTCCACTTT.

The DNA for the CDR3 is TGTGCTAGTGGTTCCGCTTACCCCGGCGAGCAGTACGTC. Translating it yields CASGSAYPGEQYV. The V and J genes are TRBV12-5 and TRBJ2-7; D not resolved. V was trimmed by 4 bases and J by 6 bases, leaving 13 bases between them. This CDR3 region has 13 residues. Germline lookup yields CDR1 LGHNT and CDR2 FRNRAP.